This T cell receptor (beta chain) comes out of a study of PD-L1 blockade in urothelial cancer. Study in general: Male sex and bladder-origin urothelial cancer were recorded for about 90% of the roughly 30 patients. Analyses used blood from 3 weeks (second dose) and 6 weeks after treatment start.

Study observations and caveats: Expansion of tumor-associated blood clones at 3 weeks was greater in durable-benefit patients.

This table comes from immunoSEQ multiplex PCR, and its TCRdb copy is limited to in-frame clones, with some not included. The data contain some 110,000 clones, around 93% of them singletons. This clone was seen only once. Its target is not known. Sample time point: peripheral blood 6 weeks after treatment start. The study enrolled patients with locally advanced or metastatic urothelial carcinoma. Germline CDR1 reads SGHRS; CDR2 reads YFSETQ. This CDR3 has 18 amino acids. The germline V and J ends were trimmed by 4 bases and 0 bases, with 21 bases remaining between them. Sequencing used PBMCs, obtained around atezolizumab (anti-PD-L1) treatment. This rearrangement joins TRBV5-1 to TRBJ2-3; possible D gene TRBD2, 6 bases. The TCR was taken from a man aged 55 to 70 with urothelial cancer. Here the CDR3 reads CASSNPGGGGTSTDTQYF. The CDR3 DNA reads TGCGCCAGCAGCAACCCGGGTGGGGGAGGAACTAGCACAGATACGCAGTATTTT.